This TCR beta chain emerged from a study of shared clonotypes between healthy human individuals. In the case of this clone: Its antigen is unknown.

Memory CD4+ cells were the fraction left after CD45RA+ naive selection. Study outcomes and limitations: Researchers sampled only blood; tissue repertoires likely differ. Clonotypes shared by all four sorted-subset donors had higher generation probabilities than non-shared clonotypes.

The CDR3 consists of 14 residues. The V segment lost 7 bases and the J segment 2 bases; nucleotides outside the gene matches: 4. Germline V gene data show CDR1 as MNHNS and CDR2 as SASEGT. Produced via immunoSEQ multiplex PCR; TCRdb's table is partial and in-frame only. The sample yields millions of clones, around nine tenths seen once. The sequence was collected from a man between 18 and 29 years old in good health. Sequenced sample: naive CD4+ T cells sorted from blood. Subset specified: CD45RA+ positively selected. The chain combines TRBV6-1 with TRBJ2-3; 9 bases line up with TRBD1. The CDR3 bases are TGTGCCAGCACCGAACAGGGGGCCACAGATACGCAGTATTTT. Its translation is CASTEQGATDTQYF.